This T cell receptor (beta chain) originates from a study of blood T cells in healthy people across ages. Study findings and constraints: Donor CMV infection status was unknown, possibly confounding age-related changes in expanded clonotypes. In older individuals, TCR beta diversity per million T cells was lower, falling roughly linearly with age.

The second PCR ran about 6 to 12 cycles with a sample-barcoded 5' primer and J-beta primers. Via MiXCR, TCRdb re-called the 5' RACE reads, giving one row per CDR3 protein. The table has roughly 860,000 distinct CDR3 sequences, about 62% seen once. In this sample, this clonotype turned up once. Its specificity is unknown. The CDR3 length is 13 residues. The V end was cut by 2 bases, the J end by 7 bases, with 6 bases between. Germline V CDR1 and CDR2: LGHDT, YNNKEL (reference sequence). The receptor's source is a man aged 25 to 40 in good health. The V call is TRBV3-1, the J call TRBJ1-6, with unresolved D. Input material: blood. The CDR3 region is CASSQRENSPLHF. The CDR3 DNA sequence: TGTGCCAGCAGCCAAAGGGAGAATTCACCCCTCCACTTT.